Below, one T cell receptor beta chain is given with its context. Its antigen is as yet unknown. This specimen comes from a study of T cells after posttransplantation cyclophosphamide. Study-wide findings and caveats: TRB clonality was highly associated with recipient CMV seropositivity and reactivation. Skin or GI-infiltrating T cells shared few TRB sequences with blood.

Per the germline V gene, CDR1 is MNHEY and CDR2 is SMNVEV (reference sequence). The CDR3 has 14 amino acids. The V and J ends lost 4 bases and 7 bases respectively, with 14 bases between them. Cyclophosphamide on days +3 and +4 followed busulfan-fludarabine conditioning and a marrow graft. Sequenced by immunoSEQ multiplex PCR; TCRdb stores in-frame clones only, minus some. Seen here are around 18,000 clones, 70% to 80% observed once, and the top ten hold under 35%. The rearrangement joins TRBV27 to TRBJ2-1; D ambiguous. The specimen was CD8+ T cells sorted from PBMCs, collected 1903 days after a stem cell transplant with posttransplant cyclophosphamide. The clonotype was recovered from a female patient in her 40s who received an allogeneic stem cell transplant from a related donor, was CMV-positive, and had no GVHD. Some of the T cells might come from the graft donor. This chain's CDR3 is CASSYLVSVNEQFF. The CDR3 bases are TGTGCCAGCAGTTATCTAGTTTCGGTGAATGAGCAGTTCTTC.